A selection of T cell receptor beta chains follows, all from one sample in a study of blood T cell repertoires in COVID-19. Clones were sequenced by immunoSEQ multiplex PCR, and TCRdb holds only the in-frame ones, with some missing. Here the sample spans over 130,000 clones, 75% to 90% being singletons. Sequencing was done on a sample of peripheral blood. These receptors all come from a woman older than 75 with acute or convalescent COVID-19. The CDR3 runs from the conserved cysteine through the conserved F or W.

>TRBJ2-7|TRBV18
CASSPYSGGGDYEQYF
>TRBJ1-2|TRBV7-3
CASSLDRFYGYTF
>TRBJ2-3|TRBV12-5
CASAGWTGRTDTQYF
>TRBJ2-2|TRBV27
CASSLYQAYTGELFF
>TRBJ1-1|TRBV7-2
CASSLVGTGEAFF
>TRBJ1-6|TRBV3-1/TRBV3-2
CASSQGGVDANSPLHF
>TRBJ1-3|TRBV11-2
CASSSQGGRTGNTIYF
>TRBJ1-4|TRBV7-2
CASSFGGEKLFF
>TRBJ2-1|TRBV28
CASSTPQGGPYNEQFF
>TRBJ1-4|TRBV7-2
CASSHRGGSTNEKLFF
>TRBJ1-2|TRBV24-1
CATSSTGGNYGYTF
>TRBJ1-2|TRBV30
CAWRGTGDTYYGYTF